The clone carrying this T cell receptor (beta chain) was seen at least ten times. Combining a sample-barcoded 5' primer with a J-beta primer mix, a second PCR ran for about 6 to 11 cycles. Each CDR3 protein gets one entry after TCRdb re-called the 5' RACE reads with MiXCR. This table holds 630,000 or so distinct CDR3 sequences, roughly 30% found once. Germline CDR1 DFQATT, CDR2 SNEGSKA (reference sequence). CDR3 size: 13 residues. V was clipped by 5 bases and J by 6 bases, with 17 bases between them. This sample was taken from a study of blood T cells in healthy people across ages. The sample was blood. This TCR derives from a woman older than 75 in good health. The V and J genes are TRBV20-1 and TRBJ2-7; maybe TRBD2 (6 bases). The CDR3 here is CSAWREPPGEQYF. In DNA form, the CDR3 reads TGCAGTGCTTGGAGGGAGCCCCCGGGCGAGCAGTACTTC.